This T cell receptor (beta chain) was recorded in a study of graft-versus-host responses after intestinal transplantation. Study-level background: Recipients were given multivisceral, liver-intestinal, or isolated intestinal transplants. Every recipient had anti-thymocyte globulin induction and two to three years of tacrolimus plus steroids. Study-wide points: GvH clones surfaced in recipient marrow, some emerging earlier in ileum or blood. Allografts carried high graft-versus-host to host-versus-graft clonal ratios in patients having graft-donor T cell macrochimerism.

This CDR3 contains 15 residues. Germline CDR1 and CDR2: LNHDA and SQIVND (reference sequence). J lost 3 bases, V lost 5 bases, and 7 bases had no gene match. Method: immunoSEQ multiplex PCR; TCRdb's copy keeps in-frame clones and lacks some. The table has some 70,000 clones, 92% seen once. Regarding this clone: Its target is not known.

This chain joins TRBV19 and TRBJ2-7, with 10 bases lining up with TRBD2. The sequence came from a human patient who received an intestinal transplant, so some T cells may come from the graft donor. The material was bone marrow, obtained approximately 100 weeks after intestinal transplantation. The CDR3 sequence is CASSPAASGSYEQYF. The CDR3, as DNA: TGTGCCAGTAGTCCGGCGGCTAGCGGGAGCTACGAGCAGTACTTC.